Sequencing of this TCR beta chain was carried out in a study of blood T cell repertoires in COVID-19. About the research overall: The United States, Italy and Spain provided the acute and convalescent COVID-19 samples. The cDNA or gDNA used as material had been derived from T cells, B-cell-depleted T cells, or PBMCs.

Ages ranged from roughly 18 to 95 years, with residence in under 25 US areas. CDR1 MNHEY and CDR2 SMNVEV come from the germline V gene (reference sequence). The CDR3 is 13 residues long. Between the trimmed V and J ends, which lost 5 bases and 4 bases, there was a span of 8 bases. In the source study's methods: Amplification from reference gene primers served as the basis for estimated nucleated cell counts. Sequencing used immunoSEQ multiplex PCR; TCRdb keeps in-frame clones, though not all of them. The V and J calls and clone size are taken from that table; D and trimming were inferred from the DNA. The data contain about 210,000 clones, roughly 79% of them singletons.

Sequenced sample: PBMCs or T cells enriched from blood (not recorded which). The rearrangement uses TRBV27 and TRBJ1-4; the D is unclear. The clonotype comes from a woman between 45 and 65 years old with acute COVID-19. CDR3 amino acids: CASSNSFNEKLFF. The CDR3 nucleotides are TGTGCCAGCAGTAACAGCTTTAATGAAAAACTGTTTTTT.